This TCR beta chain was retrieved from a study of Ad26.COV2.S vaccination and SARS-CoV-2 variants. TCRdb's table, derived via immunoSEQ multiplex PCR, lists solely in-frame clones and lacks some. The table includes some 350,000 clones, roughly 94% detected once. V was clipped by 0 bases and J by 4 bases, with 13 bases between them. Germline-derived CDR1 and CDR2 are KGHSH and LQKENI. This CDR3 region has 15 residues. Overall study findings and caveats: Spike-specific TCR breadth was greater in vaccine than placebo recipients. A substantial breadth of spike-specific CD8+ and CD4+ T cell responses after vaccination has been reported.

About this clone itself: The antigen is undetermined.

This receptor was taken from a human donor who had recovered from COVID-19. The starting material was peripheral blood, obtained after recovery from COVID-19. The chain combines TRBV18 with TRBJ2-7, with D perhaps being TRBD1 or TRBD2 (5 bases each). CDR3 nucleotide sequence: TGTGCCAGCTCACCACCGTTGGGACCCCTGTACGAGCAGTACTTC. This sequence encodes CASSPPLGPLYEQYF.